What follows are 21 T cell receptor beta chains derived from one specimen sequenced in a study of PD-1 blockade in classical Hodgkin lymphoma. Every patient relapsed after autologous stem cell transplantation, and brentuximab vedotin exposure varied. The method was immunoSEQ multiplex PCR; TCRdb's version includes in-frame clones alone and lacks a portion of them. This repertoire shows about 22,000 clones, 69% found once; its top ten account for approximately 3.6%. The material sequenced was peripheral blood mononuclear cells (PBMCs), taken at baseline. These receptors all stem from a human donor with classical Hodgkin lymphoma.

CDR3 sequence reads: CASSLANTILAGRHNEQFF. For the CDR3, the DNA is TGTGCCAGCAGCTTAGCGAACACGATCTTAGCGGGCAGACACAATGAGCAGTTCTTC. This chain connects TRBV7-9 to TRBJ2-1, with 7 bases that match TRBD2. The CDR3 extends over 19 amino acids. V lost 0 bases to trimming and J lost 5 bases; unmatched junction nucleotides: 16. CDR1 SEHNR and CDR2 FQNEAQ come from the germline V gene (reference sequence).

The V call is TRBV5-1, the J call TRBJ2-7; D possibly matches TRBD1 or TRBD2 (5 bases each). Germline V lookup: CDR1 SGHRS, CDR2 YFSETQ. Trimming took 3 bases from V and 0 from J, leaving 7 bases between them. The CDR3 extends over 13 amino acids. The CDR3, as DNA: TGCGCCAGCAGCTGGGACGGCTCCTACGAGCAGTACTTC. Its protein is CASSWDGSYEQYF. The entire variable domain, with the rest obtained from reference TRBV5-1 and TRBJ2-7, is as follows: KAGVTQTPRYLIKTRGQQVTLSCSPISGHRSVSWYQQTPGQGLQFLFEYFSETQRNKGNFPGRFSGRQFSNSRSEMNVSTLELGDSALYLCASSWDGSYEQYFGPGTRLTVT.

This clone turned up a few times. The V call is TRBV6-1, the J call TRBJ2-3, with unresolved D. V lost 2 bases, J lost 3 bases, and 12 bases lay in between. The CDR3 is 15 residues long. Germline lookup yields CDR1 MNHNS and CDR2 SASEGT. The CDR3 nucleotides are TGTGCCAGCAGTGAAATGCTTCAGAGGACAGATACGCAGTATTTT. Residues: CASSEMLQRTDTQYF.

The CDR3 spells CASSWGSSSGANVLTF. CDR3 DNA: TGTGCCAGCAGTTGGGGCAGCTCCTCTGGGGCCAACGTCCTGACTTTC. This chain joins TRBV28 and TRBJ2-6; tentatively, D is TRBD1 (5 bases). Germline CDR1 MDHEN, CDR2 SYDVKM. V lost 4 bases to trimming and J lost 0 bases, with 10 bases between them. The CDR3 is 16 residues long. Filled out from reference TRBV28 and TRBJ2-6, the complete variable domain reads DVKVTQSSRYLVKRTGEKVFLECVQDMDHENMFWYRQDPGLGLRLIYFSYDVKMKEKGDIPEGYSVSREKKERFSLILESASTNQTSMYLCASSWGSSSGANVLTFGAGSRLTVL.

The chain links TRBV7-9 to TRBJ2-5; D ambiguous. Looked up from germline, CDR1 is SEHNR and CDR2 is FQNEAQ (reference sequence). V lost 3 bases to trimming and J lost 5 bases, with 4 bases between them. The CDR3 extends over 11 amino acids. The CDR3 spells CASSFVETQYF. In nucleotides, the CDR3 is TGTGCCAGCAGCTTTGTTGAGACCCAGTACTTC.

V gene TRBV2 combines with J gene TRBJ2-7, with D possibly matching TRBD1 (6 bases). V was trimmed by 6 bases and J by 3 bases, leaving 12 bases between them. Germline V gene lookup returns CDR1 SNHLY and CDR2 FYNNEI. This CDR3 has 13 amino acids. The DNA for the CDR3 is TGTGCCAGCAGAGTTACAGGGTACTACGAGCAGTACTTC. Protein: CASRVTGYYEQYF.

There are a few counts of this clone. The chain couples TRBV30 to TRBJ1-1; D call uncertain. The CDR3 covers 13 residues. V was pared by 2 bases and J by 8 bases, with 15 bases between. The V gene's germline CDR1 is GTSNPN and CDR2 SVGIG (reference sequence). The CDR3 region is CAWSIGVGGEAFF. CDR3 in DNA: TGTGCCTGGAGTATCGGAGTGGGCGGGGAAGCTTTCTTT. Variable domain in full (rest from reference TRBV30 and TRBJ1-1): SQTIHQWPATLVQPVGSPLSLECTVEGTSNPNLYWYRQAAGRGLQLLFYSVGIGQISSEVPQNLSASRPQDRQFILSSKKLLLSDSGFYLCAWSIGVGGEAFFGQGTRLTVV.

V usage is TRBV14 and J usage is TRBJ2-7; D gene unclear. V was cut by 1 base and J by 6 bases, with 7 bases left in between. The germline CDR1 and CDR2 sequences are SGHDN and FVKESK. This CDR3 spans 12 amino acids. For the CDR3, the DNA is TGTGCCAGCAGCCAAGGGCCCACCGAGCAGTACTTC. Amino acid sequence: CASSQGPTEQYF.

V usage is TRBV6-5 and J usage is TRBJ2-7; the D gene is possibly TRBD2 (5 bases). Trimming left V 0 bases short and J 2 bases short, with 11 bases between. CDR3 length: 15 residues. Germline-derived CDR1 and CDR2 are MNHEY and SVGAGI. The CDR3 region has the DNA TGTGCCAGCAGTTACTCGGCGGAGGACCCCTACGAGCAGTACTTC. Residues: CASSYSAEDPYEQYF.

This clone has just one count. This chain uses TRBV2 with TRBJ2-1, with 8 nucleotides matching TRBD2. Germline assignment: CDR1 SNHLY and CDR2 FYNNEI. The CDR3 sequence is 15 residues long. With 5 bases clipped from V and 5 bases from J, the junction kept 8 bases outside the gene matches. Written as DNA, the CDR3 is TGTGCCAGCAGTAACACCCCGACTAGCGACAATGAGCAGTTCTTC. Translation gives CASSNTPTSDNEQFF.

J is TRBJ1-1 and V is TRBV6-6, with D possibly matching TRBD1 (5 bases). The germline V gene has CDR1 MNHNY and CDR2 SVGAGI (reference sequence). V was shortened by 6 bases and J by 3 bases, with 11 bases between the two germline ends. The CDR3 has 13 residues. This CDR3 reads CASRGGPDTEAFF. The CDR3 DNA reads TGTGCCAGCAGGGGGGGACCGGACACTGAAGCTTTCTTT.

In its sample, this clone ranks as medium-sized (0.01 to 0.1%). The CDR3 sequence: CASSLLTGGNEQYF. The DNA for the CDR3 is TGTGCCAGCAGCTTACTGACGGGGGGAAACGAGCAGTACTTC. V usage is TRBV7-9 and J usage is TRBJ2-7; 7 nucleotides line up with TRBD2. V shed 2 bases and J 5 bases; nucleotides not matched to a gene: 6. The germline V gene has CDR1 SEHNR and CDR2 FQNEAQ (reference sequence). CDR3 length: 14 residues.

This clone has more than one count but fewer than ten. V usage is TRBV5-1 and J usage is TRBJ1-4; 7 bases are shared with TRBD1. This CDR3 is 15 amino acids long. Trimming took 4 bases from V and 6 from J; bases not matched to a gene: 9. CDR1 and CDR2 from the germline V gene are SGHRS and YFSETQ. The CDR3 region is CASSPGDSQDEKLFF. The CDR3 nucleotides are TGCGCCAGCAGCCCCGGGGACAGTCAAGATGAAAAACTGTTTTTT.

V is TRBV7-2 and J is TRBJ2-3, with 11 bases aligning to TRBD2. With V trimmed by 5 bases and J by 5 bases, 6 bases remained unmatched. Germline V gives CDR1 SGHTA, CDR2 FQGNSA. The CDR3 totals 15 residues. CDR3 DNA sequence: TGTGCCAGCAGCCCTACTAGCGGGGGCCTAGATACGCAGTATTTT. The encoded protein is CASSPTSGGLDTQYF.

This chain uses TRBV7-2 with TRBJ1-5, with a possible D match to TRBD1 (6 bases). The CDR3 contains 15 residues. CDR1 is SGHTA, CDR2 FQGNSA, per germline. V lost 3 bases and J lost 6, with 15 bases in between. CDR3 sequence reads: CASSFDPGVGQPQHF. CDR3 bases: TGTGCCAGCAGCTTTGACCCAGGGGTCGGTCAGCCCCAGCATTTT.

CDR3 nucleotides: TGTGCCAGCAGCTTAGATGGAGCCCGTAATTCACCCCTCCACTTT. Encoded protein: CASSLDGARNSPLHF. The rearrangement joins TRBV11-2 to TRBJ1-6; D gene unclear. This CDR3 has 15 amino acids. Germline CDR1 is SGHAT and CDR2 is FQNNGV. With 0 bases removed from V and 6 bases from J, the gap between germline ends came to 9 bases.

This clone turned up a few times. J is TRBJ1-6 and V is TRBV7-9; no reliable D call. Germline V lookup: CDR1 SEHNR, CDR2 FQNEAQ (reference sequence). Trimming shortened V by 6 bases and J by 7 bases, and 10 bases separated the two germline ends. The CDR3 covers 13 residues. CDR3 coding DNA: TGTGCCAGCAGGCCCGGTGGGAATTCACCCCTCCACTTT. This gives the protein CASRPGGNSPLHF.

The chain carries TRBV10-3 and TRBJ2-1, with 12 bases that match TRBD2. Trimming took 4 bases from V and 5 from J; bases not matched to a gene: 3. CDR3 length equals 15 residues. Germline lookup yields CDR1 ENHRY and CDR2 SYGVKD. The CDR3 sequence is CAISVTSGGNNEQFF. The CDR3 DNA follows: TGTGCCATCAGTGTGACTAGCGGGGGAAACAATGAGCAGTTCTTC.

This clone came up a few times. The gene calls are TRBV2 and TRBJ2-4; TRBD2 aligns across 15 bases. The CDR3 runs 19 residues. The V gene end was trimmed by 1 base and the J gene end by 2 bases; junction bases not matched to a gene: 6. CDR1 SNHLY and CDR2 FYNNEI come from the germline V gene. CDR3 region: CASSEVGLAGGRSKNIQYF. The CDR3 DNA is TGTGCCAGCAGTGAAGTAGGACTAGCGGGGGGGCGGTCCAAAAACATTCAGTACTTC. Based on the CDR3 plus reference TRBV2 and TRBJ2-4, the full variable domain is EPEVTQTPSHQVTQMGQEVILRCVPISNHLYFYWYRQILGQKVEFLVSFYNNEISEKSEIFDDQFSVERPDGSNFTLKIRSTKLEDSAMYFCASSEVGLAGGRSKNIQYFGAGTRLSVL.

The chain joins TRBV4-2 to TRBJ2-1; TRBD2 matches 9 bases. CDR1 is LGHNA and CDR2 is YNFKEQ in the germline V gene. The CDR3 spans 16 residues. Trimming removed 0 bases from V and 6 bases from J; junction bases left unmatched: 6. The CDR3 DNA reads TGTGCCAGCAGCCAAGAATCTAGCGGGGCCGCCAATGAGCAGTTCTTC. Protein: CASSQESSGAANEQFF.

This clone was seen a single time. CDR3 coding DNA: TGCGCCAGCAGTCTAACGTCCCAGTTAGGGTGCACTGAAGCTTTCTTT. Amino acid sequence: CASSLTSQLGCTEAFF. The V call is TRBV23-1, the J call TRBJ1-1; D uncertain. TRBV23-1 is recorded as an ORF, its role being uncertain. Trimming removed 4 bases from V and 4 bases from J, with 19 bases in between. The CDR3 totals 16 residues.